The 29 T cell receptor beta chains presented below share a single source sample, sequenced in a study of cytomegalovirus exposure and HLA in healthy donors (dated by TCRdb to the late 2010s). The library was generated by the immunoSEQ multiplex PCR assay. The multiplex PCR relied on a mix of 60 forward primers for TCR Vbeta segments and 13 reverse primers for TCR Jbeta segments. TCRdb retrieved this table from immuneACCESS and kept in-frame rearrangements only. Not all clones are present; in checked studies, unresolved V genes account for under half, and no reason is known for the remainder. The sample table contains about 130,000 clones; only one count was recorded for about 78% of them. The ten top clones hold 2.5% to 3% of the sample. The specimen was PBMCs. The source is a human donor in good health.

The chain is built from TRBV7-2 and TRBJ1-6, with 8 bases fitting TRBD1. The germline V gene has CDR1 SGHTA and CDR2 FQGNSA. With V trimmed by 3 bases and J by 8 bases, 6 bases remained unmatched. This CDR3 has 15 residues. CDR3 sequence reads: CASSFIRGRDSPLHF. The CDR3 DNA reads TGTGCCAGCAGCTTCATCAGGGGGCGCGATTCACCCCTCCACTTT.

The CDR3 is CAWSVQRSTEAFF. In DNA, the CDR3 is TGTGCCTGGAGTGTACAAAGGAGCACTGAAGCTTTCTTT. The genes are TRBV30 and TRBJ1-1; no definite D call. CDR3 size: 13 residues. The germline CDR1 and CDR2 sequences are GTSNPN and SVGIG (reference sequence). Trimming left V 0 bases short and J 4 bases short, with 9 bases between.

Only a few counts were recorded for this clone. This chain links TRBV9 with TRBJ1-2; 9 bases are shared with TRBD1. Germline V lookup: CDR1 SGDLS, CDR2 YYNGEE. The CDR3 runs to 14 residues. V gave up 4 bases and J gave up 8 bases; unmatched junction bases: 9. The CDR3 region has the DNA TGTGCCAGCAGCAGTCGGGACAGGGTGTTAGGCTACACCTTC. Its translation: CASSSRDRVLGYTF.

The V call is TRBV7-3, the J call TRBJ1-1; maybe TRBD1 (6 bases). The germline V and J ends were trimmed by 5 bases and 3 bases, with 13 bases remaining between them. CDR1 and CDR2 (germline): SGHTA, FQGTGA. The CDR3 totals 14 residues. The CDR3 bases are TGTGCCAGCAGCCAAGGGGGGGGCTACACTGAAGCTTTCTTT. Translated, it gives CASSQGGGYTEAFF.

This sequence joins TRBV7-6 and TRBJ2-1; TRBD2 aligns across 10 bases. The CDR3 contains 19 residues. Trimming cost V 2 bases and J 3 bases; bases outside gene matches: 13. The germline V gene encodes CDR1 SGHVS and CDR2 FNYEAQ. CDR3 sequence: CASSLIGPSGGSYYNEQFF. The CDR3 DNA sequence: TGTGCCAGCAGCTTAATCGGCCCTAGCGGGGGATCTTACTACAATGAGCAGTTCTTC.

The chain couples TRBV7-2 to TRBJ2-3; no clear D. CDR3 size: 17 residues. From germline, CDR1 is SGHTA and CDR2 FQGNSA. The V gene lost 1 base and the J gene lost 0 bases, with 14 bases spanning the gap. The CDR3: CASSLDFTPTSTDTQYF. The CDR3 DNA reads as TGTGCCAGCAGCTTAGACTTCACTCCGACTAGCACAGATACGCAGTATTTT.

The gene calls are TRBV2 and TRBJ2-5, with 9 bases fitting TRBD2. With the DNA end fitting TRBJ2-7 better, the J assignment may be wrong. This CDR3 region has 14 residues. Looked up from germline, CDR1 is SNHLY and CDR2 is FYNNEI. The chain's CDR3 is CASNPSGASYEQYF. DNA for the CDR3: TGTGCCAGCAATCCTAGCGGGGCGTCCTACGAGCAGTACTTC.

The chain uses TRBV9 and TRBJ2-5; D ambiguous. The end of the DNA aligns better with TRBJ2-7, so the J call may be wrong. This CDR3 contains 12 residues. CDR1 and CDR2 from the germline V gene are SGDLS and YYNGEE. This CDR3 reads CASSGDSYEQYF. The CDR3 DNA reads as TGTGCCAGCAGCGGGGACTCCTACGAGCAGTACTTC.

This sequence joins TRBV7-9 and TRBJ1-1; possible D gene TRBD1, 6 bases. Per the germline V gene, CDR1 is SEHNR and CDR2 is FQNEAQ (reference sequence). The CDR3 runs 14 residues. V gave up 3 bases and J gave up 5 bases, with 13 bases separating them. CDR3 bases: TGTGCCAGCAGCTTTTTTGGGGGCGGGACTGAAGCTTTCTTT. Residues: CASSFFGGGTEAFF.

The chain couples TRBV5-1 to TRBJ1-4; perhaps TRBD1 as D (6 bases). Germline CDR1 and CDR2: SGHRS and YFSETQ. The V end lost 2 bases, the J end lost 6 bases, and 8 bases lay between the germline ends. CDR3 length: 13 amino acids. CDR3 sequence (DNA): TGCGCCAGCAGCTTTCGGACAGATGAAAAACTGTTTTTT. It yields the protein CASSFRTDEKLFF.

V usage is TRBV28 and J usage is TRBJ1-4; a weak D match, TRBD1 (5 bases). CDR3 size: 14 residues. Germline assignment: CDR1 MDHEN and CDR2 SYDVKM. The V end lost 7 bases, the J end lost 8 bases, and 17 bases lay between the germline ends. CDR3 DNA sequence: TGTGCCAGCAAAGGCGGAGGGGATAGGGAAAAACTGTTTTTT. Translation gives CASKGGGDREKLFF.

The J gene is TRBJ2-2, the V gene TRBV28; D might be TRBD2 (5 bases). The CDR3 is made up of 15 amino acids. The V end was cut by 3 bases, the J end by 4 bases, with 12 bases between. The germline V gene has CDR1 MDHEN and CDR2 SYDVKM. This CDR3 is CASSLAPRATGELFF. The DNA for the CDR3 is TGTGCCAGCAGTTTGGCCCCGAGGGCCACCGGGGAGCTGTTTTTT.

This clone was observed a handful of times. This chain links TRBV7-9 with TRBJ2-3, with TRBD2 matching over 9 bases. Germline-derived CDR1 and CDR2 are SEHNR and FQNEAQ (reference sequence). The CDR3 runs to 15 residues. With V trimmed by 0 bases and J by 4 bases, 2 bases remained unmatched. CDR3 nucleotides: TGTGCCAGCAGCTTAGCTAGCGGGAGTGCAGATACGCAGTATTTT. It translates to CASSLASGSADTQYF.

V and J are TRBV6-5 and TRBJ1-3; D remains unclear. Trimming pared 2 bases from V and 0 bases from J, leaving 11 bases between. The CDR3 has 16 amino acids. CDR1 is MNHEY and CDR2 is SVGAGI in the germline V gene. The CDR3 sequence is CASSYKGDFSGNTIYF. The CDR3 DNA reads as TGTGCCAGCAGTTACAAGGGAGACTTCTCTGGAAACACCATATATTTT.

The CDR3 nucleotides are TGTGCCAGCAGCTCTGGACTAGCGGGGGGGCTGATTGGGATCAATGAGCAGTTCTTC. It encodes CASSSGLAGGLIGINEQFF. The V gene is TRBV11-2, the J gene TRBJ2-1; 15 positions match TRBD2. The CDR3 has 19 amino acids. V lost 4 bases, J lost 6 bases, and 13 bases stayed unmatched. The V gene's germline CDR1 is SGHAT and CDR2 FQNNGV.

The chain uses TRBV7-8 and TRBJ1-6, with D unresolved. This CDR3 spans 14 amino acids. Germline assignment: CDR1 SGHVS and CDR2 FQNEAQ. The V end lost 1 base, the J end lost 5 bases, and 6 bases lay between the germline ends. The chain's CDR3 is CASSLGPDNSPLHF. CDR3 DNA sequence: TGTGCCAGCAGCTTAGGTCCGGATAATTCACCCCTCCACTTT.

The CDR3, as DNA: TGTGCCAGTAGTATTGGATTGTCGGGTTCAGGGGGCGGCAACATTCAGTACTTC. It specifies CASSIGLSGSGGGNIQYF. The chain joins TRBV19 to TRBJ2-4, with 8 positions matching TRBD1. CDR1 LNHDA and CDR2 SQIVND come from the germline V gene (reference sequence). Losses at the gene ends were 3 bases for V and 7 bases for J; bases not matched to a gene: 17. The CDR3 is 18 amino acids.

The CDR3 DNA reads as TGCAGCGTCGGAACCTCGGGAGTTAACACCGGGGAGCTGTTTTTT. Its protein is CSVGTSGVNTGELFF. J is TRBJ2-2 and V is TRBV29-1, with D possibly being TRBD2 (6 bases). This CDR3 region has 15 residues. Trimming removed 6 bases from V and 2 bases from J, with 16 bases in between. Germline loops: CDR1 SQVTM, CDR2 ANQGSEA.

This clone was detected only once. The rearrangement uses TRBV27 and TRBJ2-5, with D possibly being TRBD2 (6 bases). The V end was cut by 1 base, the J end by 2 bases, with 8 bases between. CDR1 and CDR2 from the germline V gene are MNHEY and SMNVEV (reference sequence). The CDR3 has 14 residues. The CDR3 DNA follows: TGTGCCAGCAGTTTATTCGGGGGACAAGAGACCCAGTACTTC. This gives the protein CASSLFGGQETQYF.

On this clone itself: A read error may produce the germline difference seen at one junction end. The CDR3 reads CSSSFPSSGASTDTQYF. CDR3 DNA sequence: TGTTCCAGCAGCTTCCCATCTAGCGGGGCCAGCACAGATACGCAGTATTTT. The gene calls are TRBV7-9 and TRBJ2-3, with 9 bases lining up with TRBD2. In germline, CDR1 is SEHNR, CDR2 FQNEAQ (reference sequence). This CDR3 is 17 amino acids long.

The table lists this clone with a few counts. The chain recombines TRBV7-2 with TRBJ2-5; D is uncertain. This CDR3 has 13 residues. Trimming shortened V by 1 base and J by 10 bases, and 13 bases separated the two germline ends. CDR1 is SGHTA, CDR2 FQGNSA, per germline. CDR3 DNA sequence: TGTGCCAGCAGCTTAGTGTCGGTCCCCGACCAGTACTTC. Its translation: CASSLVSVPDQYF.

CDR3 residues: CASSLPVLTGGPQPQHF. The DNA of the CDR3 is TGTGCCAGCAGTTTGCCGGTGCTTACAGGGGGCCCTCAGCCCCAGCATTTT. The chain is built from TRBV28 and TRBJ1-5, with TRBD1 matching over 9 bases. This CDR3 is built from 17 residues. Per germline, CDR1 MDHEN and CDR2 SYDVKM. V was pared by 3 bases and J by 6 bases, with 12 bases of the junction left unmatched.

The DNA of the CDR3 is TGTGCCAGCAGTGGGGACTTAACCTACGAGCAGTACTTC. Residues: CASSGDLTYEQYF. The gene calls are TRBV28 and TRBJ2-7; D may be TRBD2 (6 bases). From germline, CDR1 is MDHEN and CDR2 SYDVKM. V was shortened by 5 bases and J by 2 bases, with 10 bases between the two germline ends. The CDR3 has 13 residues. Complete variable domain (other parts from reference TRBV28 and TRBJ2-7): DVKVTQSSRYLVKRTGEKVFLECVQDMDHENMFWYRQDPGLGLRLIYFSYDVKMKEKGDIPEGYSVSREKKERFSLILESASTNQTSMYLCASSGDLTYEQYFGPGTRLTVT.

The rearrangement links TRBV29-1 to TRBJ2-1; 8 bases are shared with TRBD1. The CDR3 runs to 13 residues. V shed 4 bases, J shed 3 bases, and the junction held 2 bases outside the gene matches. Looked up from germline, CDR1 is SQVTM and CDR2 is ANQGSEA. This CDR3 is CSVGTGGYNEQFF. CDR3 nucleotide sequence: TGCAGCGTTGGTACAGGGGGCTACAATGAGCAGTTCTTC.

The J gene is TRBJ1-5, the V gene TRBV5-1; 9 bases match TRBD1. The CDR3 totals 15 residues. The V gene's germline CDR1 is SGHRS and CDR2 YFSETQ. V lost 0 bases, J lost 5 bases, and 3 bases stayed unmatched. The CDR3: CASSLEGTGYQPQHF. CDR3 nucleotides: TGCGCCAGCAGCTTGGAGGGGACAGGGTATCAGCCCCAGCATTTT.

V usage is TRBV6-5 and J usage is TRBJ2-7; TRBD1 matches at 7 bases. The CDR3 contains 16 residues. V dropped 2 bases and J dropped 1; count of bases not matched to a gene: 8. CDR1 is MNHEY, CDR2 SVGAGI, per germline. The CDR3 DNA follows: TGTGCCAGCAGTTACGAGGAGACAGGGTCGTCCTACGAGCAGTACTTC. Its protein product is CASSYEETGSSYEQYF.

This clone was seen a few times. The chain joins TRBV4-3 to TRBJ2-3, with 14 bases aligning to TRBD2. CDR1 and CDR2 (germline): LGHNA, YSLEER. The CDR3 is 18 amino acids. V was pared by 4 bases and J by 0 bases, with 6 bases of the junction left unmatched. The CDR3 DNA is TGCGCCAGCAGCCGAATGACTAGCGGGGGGGTAAGCACAGATACGCAGTATTTT. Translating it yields CASSRMTSGGVSTDTQYF.

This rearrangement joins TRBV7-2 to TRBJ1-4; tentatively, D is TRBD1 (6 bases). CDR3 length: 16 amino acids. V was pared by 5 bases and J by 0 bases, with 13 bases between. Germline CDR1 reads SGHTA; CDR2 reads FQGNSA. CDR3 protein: CASSLRDIPTNEKLFF. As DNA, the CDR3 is TGTGCCAGCAGCCTTCGGGACATCCCAACTAATGAAAAACTGTTTTTT.

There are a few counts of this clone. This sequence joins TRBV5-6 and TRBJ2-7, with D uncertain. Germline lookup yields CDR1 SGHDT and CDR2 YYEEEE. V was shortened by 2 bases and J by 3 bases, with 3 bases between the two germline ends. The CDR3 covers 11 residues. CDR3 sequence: CASSFNYEQYF. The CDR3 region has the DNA TGTGCCAGCAGCTTCAACTACGAGCAGTACTTC. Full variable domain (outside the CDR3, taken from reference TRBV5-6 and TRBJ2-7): DAGVTQSPTHLIKTRGQQVTLRCSPKSGHDTVSWYQQALGQGPQFIFQYYEEEERQRGNFPDRFSGHQFPNYSSELNVNALLLGDSALYLCASSFNYEQYFGPGTRLTVT.